This T cell receptor (beta chain) was sequenced during a study of vaccination effects on CD4 cells after COVID-19. Study-wide points: In the study, convalescent patients were few, and early post-infection timepoints were absent.

With 2 bases removed from V and 8 bases from J, the gap between germline ends came to 3 bases. Germline-derived CDR1 and CDR2 are LNHDA and SQIVND (reference sequence). CDR3 size: 11 residues. This table comes from immunoSEQ multiplex PCR, and its TCRdb copy is limited to in-frame clones, with some not included. Counted here are around 71,000 clones, approximately 70% occurring once; the ten biggest clones make up over 4%. Using viral peptide pools, the ViraFEST assay grew out antigen-specific CD4+ T cells prior to sequencing. Following an approximately eleven-day culture, CD4+ T cells were purified. All vaccine recipients tested negative for nucleocapsid antibodies and had never contracted SARS-CoV-2 infection. IL-2 at 8 to 10 IU/ml and peptides at approximately 9.5 ug/ml were added to cultured PBMC, around 2.2 million per well. Half the medium was replaced with IL-2 medium on days 3 and 7. About this clone itself: Its cognate antigen is unknown.

The specimen was CD4+ T cells from PBMCs cultured with HCoV-OC43 spike peptides, collected before COVID-19 vaccination. Noted subset: HCoV-OC43 spike overlapping peptide pool stimulation. This TCR came from a human donor who received a COVID-19 vaccine. V and J are TRBV19 and TRBJ1-4; D ambiguous. CDR3 residues: CASSIREKLFF. The CDR3 DNA reads TGTGCCAGTAGTATACGGGAAAAACTGTTTTTT.